This T cell receptor (beta chain) was recovered during a study of CD8+CD57+ T cells in acquired aplastic anemia. This clonotype is a singleton in its sample. Germline loops: CDR1 LNHNV, CDR2 YYDKDF (reference sequence). The V end was cut by 5 bases, the J end by 3 bases, with 22 bases between. The CDR3 consists of 17 residues. The use of genomic DNA as template underpinned the TCR beta VDJ and CDR3 profiling. Each CDR3 protein is one row after TCRdb ran MiXCR on the reads. The sample has 300,000 or so distinct CDR3 sequences; around 60% are singletons. Specimen: sorted CD4+, CD8+, or CD8+CD57+ T cells (not recorded which) from PBMCs. The chain carries TRBV15 and TRBJ1-1; D is perhaps TRBD1 (6 bases). The TCR comes from a human donor with severe aplastic anemia or a healthy control (not recorded which). The CDR3 DNA reads TGTGCCACCAGCTCTCAGGGGAAACGGGGCGATGACACTGAAGCTTTCTTT. Translating gives CATSSQGKRGDDTEAFF.